This is a list of T cell receptor beta chains from one sample in a study of blood T cell repertoires in COVID-19. The method was immunoSEQ multiplex PCR; TCRdb's version includes in-frame clones alone and lacks a portion of them. Among under 250,000 clones listed, around 82% were seen once. The sequenced material came from peripheral blood. The origin of the receptors is a man between 50 and 59 years old with active or convalescent COVID-19. Both conserved end residues are part of each CDR3. The order of the fields is CDR3 length, clone size, V gene, J gene, D gene, CDR3 DNA, CDR3 protein. The D gene is left open where the match is weak. Size is omitted from some rows. Given values are once, few, many or a class for expanded clones.

CDR3 length: 15
clone size: few
V gene: TRBV6-2/TRBV6-3
J gene: TRBJ1-3
D gene: .
CDR3 DNA: TGTGCCAGCAGTTCCCTTCGCAGGGCCGGAAACACCATATATTTT
CDR3 protein: CASSSLRRAGNTIYF

CDR3 length: 14
clone size: .
V gene: TRBV30
J gene: TRBJ1-4
D gene: .
CDR3 DNA: TGTGCCTGGAGGGGGACGGGGGGTTACGAAAAACTGTTTTTT
CDR3 protein: CAWRGTGGYEKLFF

CDR3 length: 9
clone size: .
V gene: TRBV29-1
J gene: TRBJ1-1
D gene: .
CDR3 DNA: TGCAGCGCCGGGTATGAAGCTTTCTTT
CDR3 protein: CSAGYEAFF

CDR3 length: 14
clone size: .
V gene: TRBV5-5
J gene: TRBJ2-7
D gene: TRBD1
CDR3 DNA: TGTGCCAGCAGCTTGAGGCAGGGGGCACACGAGCAGTACTTC
CDR3 protein: CASSLRQGAHEQYF

CDR3 length: 13
clone size: few
V gene: TRBV9
J gene: TRBJ1-1
D gene: .
CDR3 DNA: TGTGCCAGCAGCGTAGGACTGTACACTGAAGCTTTCTTT
CDR3 protein: CASSVGLYTEAFF

CDR3 length: 16
clone size: .
V gene: TRBV28
J gene: TRBJ2-2
D gene: .
CDR3 DNA: TGTGCCAGCAGTTTAACCCCCCCGGGGAACACCGGGGAGCTGTTTTTT
CDR3 protein: CASSLTPPGNTGELFF

CDR3 length: 15
clone size: .
V gene: TRBV3-1/TRBV3-2
J gene: TRBJ2-1
D gene: TRBD2
CDR3 DNA: TGTGCCAGCAGTTACGGACTAGGCCCTTACAATGAGCAGTTCTTC
CDR3 protein: CASSYGLGPYNEQFF

CDR3 length: 13
clone size: .
V gene: TRBV2
J gene: TRBJ1-2
D gene: .
CDR3 DNA: TGTGCCAGCAGGTCAGGGATGTCCTATGGCTACACCTTC
CDR3 protein: CASRSGMSYGYTF

CDR3 length: 14
clone size: .
V gene: TRBV7-2
J gene: TRBJ2-7
D gene: TRBD2
CDR3 DNA: TGTGCCAGCACCAAACTAGCGGAGGGCGACGAGCAGTACTTC
CDR3 protein: CASTKLAEGDEQYF

CDR3 length: 16
clone size: .
V gene: TRBV14
J gene: TRBJ2-6
D gene: TRBD1
CDR3 DNA: TGTGCCAGCAGCACGGGACAGAGCCTTGGGGCCAACGTCCTGACTTTC
CDR3 protein: CASSTGQSLGANVLTF

CDR3 length: 18
clone size: .
V gene: TRBV12-5
J gene: TRBJ1-1
D gene: TRBD1
CDR3 DNA: TGTGCTAGTGGTTTGGTCCTTGGGACAGGGGATCAGAACACTGAAGCTTTCTTT
CDR3 protein: CASGLVLGTGDQNTEAFF

CDR3 length: 14
clone size: once
V gene: TRBV6-5
J gene: TRBJ1-2
D gene: .
CDR3 DNA: TGTGCCAGCAGTTTCGACAGGAGTCACTATGGCTACACCTTC
CDR3 protein: CASSFDRSHYGYTF

CDR3 length: 15
clone size: few
V gene: TRBV9
J gene: TRBJ1-2
D gene: .
CDR3 DNA: TGTGCCAGCAGCTCCCGGGGAGGGGTCCTCTATGGCTACACCTTC
CDR3 protein: CASSSRGGVLYGYTF

CDR3 length: 16
clone size: .
V gene: TRBV5-8
J gene: TRBJ2-5
D gene: TRBD1
CDR3 DNA: TGTGCCAGCAGCTTCGGACAGGGTTTTATCCAAGAGACCCAGTACTTC
CDR3 protein: CASSFGQGFIQETQYF

CDR3 length: 15
clone size: .
V gene: TRBV20-1
J gene: TRBJ1-5
D gene: TRBD1
CDR3 DNA: TGCAGTGCTAGTACCGGGACAGGTGGCAATCAGCCCCAGCATTTT
CDR3 protein: CSASTGTGGNQPQHF

CDR3 length: 11
clone size: .
V gene: TRBV30
J gene: TRBJ1-2
D gene: .
CDR3 DNA: TGTGCCTGGACCGAACTCTATGGCTACACCTTC
CDR3 protein: CAWTELYGYTF

CDR3 length: 14
clone size: .
V gene: TRBV7-2
J gene: TRBJ2-7
D gene: TRBD1
CDR3 DNA: TGTGCCAGCAGCGGTGGACAGGGTCCCTACGAGCAGTACTTC
CDR3 protein: CASSGGQGPYEQYF

CDR3 length: 15
clone size: .
V gene: TRBV3-1/TRBV3-2
J gene: TRBJ2-7
D gene: TRBD2
CDR3 DNA: TGTGCCAGCAGCCCATGGACTAGCGGGGGGTACGAGCAGTACTTC
CDR3 protein: CASSPWTSGGYEQYF

CDR3 length: 17
clone size: .
V gene: TRBV29-1
J gene: TRBJ2-3
D gene: TRBD2
CDR3 DNA: TGCAGCGTTGAAGGTCTCGTTAGCGGGGGTGGTGGGGATACGCAGTATTTT
CDR3 protein: CSVEGLVSGGGGDTQYF

CDR3 length: 15
clone size: once
V gene: TRBV5-1
J gene: TRBJ2-7
D gene: .
CDR3 DNA: TGCGCCAGCAGCTTGGGACAGAGGACACGCTACGAGCAGTACTTC
CDR3 protein: CASSLGQRTRYEQYF

CDR3 length: 16
clone size: .
V gene: TRBV28
J gene: TRBJ1-6
D gene: .
CDR3 DNA: TGTGCCAGCAGTTATGACAGCAGCTCCTATAATTCACCCCTCCACTTT
CDR3 protein: CASSYDSSSYNSPLHF

CDR3 length: 14
clone size: .
V gene: TRBV5-4
J gene: TRBJ1-2
D gene: .
CDR3 DNA: TGTGCCAGCAGCCCCCCGTCGGGGAGGGGTGGCTACACCTTC
CDR3 protein: CASSPPSGRGGYTF

CDR3 length: 13
clone size: .
V gene: TRBV7-8
J gene: TRBJ2-7
D gene: .
CDR3 DNA: TGTGCCAGCAGCCTGAATAACAGGGTCGAGCAGTACTTC
CDR3 protein: CASSLNNRVEQYF

CDR3 length: 16
clone size: .
V gene: TRBV28
J gene: TRBJ1-5
D gene: .
CDR3 DNA: TGTGCCAGCAGTCCTCGCCTGAGGGATTTCAATCAGCCCCAGCATTTT
CDR3 protein: CASSPRLRDFNQPQHF

CDR3 length: 11
clone size: many
V gene: TRBV20-1
J gene: TRBJ1-1
D gene: TRBD1
CDR3 DNA: TGCAGTCCCTACAGGGGCCCTGAAGCTTTCTTT
CDR3 protein: CSPYRGPEAFF

CDR3 length: 15
clone size: once
V gene: TRBV2
J gene: TRBJ1-5
D gene: TRBD1
CDR3 DNA: TGTGCCAGCAGTGAGGTAGGGGGCATGGGGCAGCCCCAGCATTTT
CDR3 protein: CASSEVGGMGQPQHF

CDR3 length: 18
clone size: .
V gene: TRBV4-1
J gene: TRBJ2-7
D gene: TRBD1
CDR3 DNA: TGCGCCAGCAGCCATCCCGGGACAGGGGGCCCGAGCTCCTACGAGCAGTACTTC
CDR3 protein: CASSHPGTGGPSSYEQYF

CDR3 length: 14
clone size: .
V gene: TRBV7-9
J gene: TRBJ2-7
D gene: .
CDR3 DNA: TGTGCCAGCAGCGACTCGACAGAGCAGTACGAGCAGTACTTC
CDR3 protein: CASSDSTEQYEQYF

CDR3 length: 12
clone size: many
V gene: TRBV10-3
J gene: TRBJ2-7
D gene: .
CDR3 DNA: TGTGCCATCAGTGACCGTAACTACGAGCAGTACTTC
CDR3 protein: CAISDRNYEQYF

CDR3 length: 12
clone size: .
V gene: TRBV6-5
J gene: TRBJ1-5
D gene: .
CDR3 DNA: TGTGCCAGCAGAGATGGGCGACAGCCCCAGCATTTT
CDR3 protein: CASRDGRQPQHF

CDR3 length: 14
clone size: once
V gene: TRBV3-1/TRBV3-2
J gene: TRBJ1-1
D gene: .
CDR3 DNA: TGTGCCAGCAGCCAAGAAGGAGGGCGGGGGGCAGCTTTCTTT
CDR3 protein: CASSQEGGRGAAFF

CDR3 length: 15
clone size: .
V gene: TRBV11-2
J gene: TRBJ2-1
D gene: TRBD1
CDR3 DNA: TGTGCCAGCAGTCTCCGGGACAGGGGTGGCAATGAGCAGTTCTTC
CDR3 protein: CASSLRDRGGNEQFF

CDR3 length: 18
clone size: .
V gene: TRBV10-3
J gene: TRBJ2-3
D gene: TRBD2
CDR3 DNA: TGTGCCATCAGTGAGTCATTCCCCCTAGCGGGGCAGGGAGATACGCAGTATTTT
CDR3 protein: CAISESFPLAGQGDTQYF